The rows below give T cell receptor beta chains drawn from one sample of a study of cytomegalovirus exposure and HLA in healthy donors. Data came from immunoSEQ multiplex PCR; TCRdb stores just in-frame clones and leaves some out. The profile covers about 160,000 clones, with 84% appearing a single time and roughly 10% taken by the ten largest. Sequenced: PBMCs. All receptors derive from a man in his thirties or forties in good health and CMV-seropositive. The CDR3 runs from the conserved cysteine through the conserved F or W. Fields, in order: J gene, clone size, D gene, V gene, CDR3 DNA, CDR3 protein. A D gene is named only where the DNA matches it firmly. The listing skips clone size in some rows; elsewhere it reads once, few, many or a size class.

J: TRBJ2-3; size: once; D: -; V: TRBV6-4; DNA: TGTGCCAGCAGTTCCGGGACATTAGGAGATACGCAGTATTTT; CDR3: CASSSGTLGDTQYF
J: TRBJ2-2; size: -; D: TRBD1; V: TRBV28; DNA: TGTGCCAGCAGTTTTCACAGGGGAGTTGGCGGGGAGCTGTTTTTT; CDR3: CASSFHRGVGGELFF
J: TRBJ2-2; size: once; D: -; V: TRBV6-5; DNA: TGTGCCAGCAGTTACAAGGGGCCGACGTCTGCCGGGGAGCTGTTTTTT; CDR3: CASSYKGPTSAGELFF
J: TRBJ2-5; size: -; D: TRBD2; V: TRBV9; DNA: TGTGCCAGCAGCGTAGTCGGGACTAGTAGAGAGACCCAGTACTTC; CDR3: CASSVVGTSRETQYF
J: TRBJ1-1; size: -; D: -; V: TRBV14; DNA: TGTGCCAGCAGCCAAACACCGAACACTGAAGCTTTCTTT; CDR3: CASSQTPNTEAFF
J: TRBJ1-3; size: -; D: -; V: TRBV18; DNA: TGTGCCAGCTCACCCGGGCGGGACACCATATATTTT; CDR3: CASSPGRDTIYF
J: TRBJ2-5; size: -; D: TRBD2; V: TRBV6-1; DNA: TGTGCCAGCAGTGCTCCCGGGACTAGTATTGGGACCCAGTACTTC; CDR3: CASSAPGTSIGTQYF
J: TRBJ2-1; size: once; D: TRBD1; V: TRBV6-5; DNA: TGTGCCAGCAGTCACAGGGGGAGCTCCTACAATGAGCAGTTCTTC; CDR3: CASSHRGSSYNEQFF
J: TRBJ1-2; size: few; D: -; V: TRBV28; DNA: TGTGCCAGCAGCCCTTCGGGGGAGGGCTACACCTTC; CDR3: CASSPSGEGYTF
J: TRBJ2-1; size: -; D: -; V: TRBV30; DNA: TGTGCCTGGAGTCGACAGAGCTCCTACAATGAGCAGTTCTTC; CDR3: CAWSRQSSYNEQFF
J: TRBJ1-5; size: -; D: -; V: TRBV6-1; DNA: TGTGCCAGCATGAGAGCACAGGTTCAGCCCCAGCATTTT; CDR3: CASMRAQVQPQHF
J: TRBJ2-5; size: -; D: TRBD1; V: TRBV4-1; DNA: TGCGCCAGCAGCCCCCCGGGACAGGTCTGGGAGACCCAGTACTTC; CDR3: CASSPPGQVWETQYF
J: TRBJ2-1; size: once; D: -; V: TRBV2; DNA: TGTGTCAGCAGCCCACTAGGAGGGGCCTACAATGAGCAGTTCTTC; CDR3: CVSSPLGGAYNEQFF
J: TRBJ2-1; size: -; D: TRBD1; V: TRBV11-2; DNA: TGTGCCAGCAGCCCATACAGGGGGCAAGGTAATGAGCAGTTCTTC; CDR3: CASSPYRGQGNEQFF
J: TRBJ2-1; size: -; D: TRBD2; V: TRBV5-1; DNA: TGCGCCAGCAGCAGACTAGCGGGAGGGGTCAATGAGCAGTTCTTC; CDR3: CASSRLAGGVNEQFF
J: TRBJ2-1; size: -; D: -; V: TRBV6-6; DNA: TGTGCCAGCAGTTACGGAGAGAATGAGCAGTTCTTC; CDR3: CASSYGENEQFF
J: TRBJ2-2; size: -; D: -; V: TRBV7-3; DNA: TGTGCCAGCAGCTCAAAAAAGGGGTACACCGGGGAGCTGTTTTTT; CDR3: CASSSKKGYTGELFF
J: TRBJ1-2; size: -; D: -; V: TRBV6-1; DNA: TGTGCCAGCAGTGAACAGGGGAATGGAGGCTACACCTTC; CDR3: CASSEQGNGGYTF
J: TRBJ1-3; size: -; D: -; V: TRBV11-2; DNA: TGTGCCAGCAGGCGGGGAGGGGCAACGAACACCATATATTTT; CDR3: CASRRGGATNTIYF
J: TRBJ2-7; size: -; D: -; V: TRBV7-6; DNA: TGTGCCAGCAGCCTCCTGCTGGGGAGCTACGAGCAGTACTTC; CDR3: CASSLLLGSYEQYF
J: TRBJ1-6; size: -; D: -; V: TRBV7-8; DNA: TGTGCCAGCAGCTTAGCGCGGGATTCACCCCTCCACTTT; CDR3: CASSLARDSPLHF
J: TRBJ1-6; size: -; D: TRBD1; V: TRBV27; DNA: TGTGCCAGCAGCTCCGGGACAGGGGGCGTCGGGTGGAATTCACCCCTCCACTTT; CDR3: CASSSGTGGVGWNSPLHF
J: TRBJ2-1; size: once; D: TRBD2; V: TRBV4-1; DNA: TGCGCCAGCAGCCCTGTAGCGGGACCTTACAATGAGCAGTTCTTC; CDR3: CASSPVAGPYNEQFF
J: TRBJ2-1; size: -; D: TRBD1; V: TRBV9; DNA: TGTGCCAGCAGCGTCCGACAGGGTTCGGGGAATGAGCAGTTCTTC; CDR3: CASSVRQGSGNEQFF
J: TRBJ1-2; size: -; D: TRBD1; V: TRBV7-9; DNA: TGTGCCAGCAGCCAACAGGGGTTTGCTAACTATGGCTACACCTTC; CDR3: CASSQQGFANYGYTF
J: TRBJ1-2; size: -; D: -; V: TRBV30; DNA: TGTGCCTGGAGTCCCGGACTCAGCTATGGCTACACCTTC; CDR3: CAWSPGLSYGYTF
J: TRBJ1-1; size: -; D: -; V: TRBV11-3; DNA: TGTGCCAGCAGCTTAGGGGGCTGTGGGTACACTGAAGCTTTCTTT; CDR3: CASSLGGCGYTEAFF
J: TRBJ1-1; size: -; D: TRBD1; V: TRBV20-1; DNA: TGCAGTGCTAGAAGGGACAGGGAAGCTTTCTTT; CDR3: CSARRDREAFF
J: TRBJ2-3; size: -; D: TRBD2; V: TRBV28; DNA: TGTGCCAGCAGTCCAGCGGGAGAGGGCACAGATACGCAGTATTTT; CDR3: CASSPAGEGTDTQYF
J: TRBJ1-2; size: -; D: -; V: TRBV2; DNA: TGTGCCAGCAGTGAAGGACAGCCAGTCTATGGCTACACCTTC; CDR3: CASSEGQPVYGYTF
J: TRBJ2-3; size: -; D: -; V: TRBV6-1; DNA: TGTGCCAGCAGTGAAGTCGGAGGAGATACGCAGTATTTT; CDR3: CASSEVGGDTQYF
J: TRBJ2-5; size: -; D: TRBD1; V: TRBV7-8; DNA: TGTGCCAGCAGCTCCTGGACAGGGGGCGCGGAGACCCAGTACTTC; CDR3: CASSSWTGGAETQYF
J: TRBJ2-1; size: -; D: -; V: TRBV5-4; DNA: TGTGCCAGCAGCTTGGACGAGAACAATGAGCAGTTCTTC; CDR3: CASSLDENNEQFF
J: TRBJ1-2; size: -; D: TRBD1; V: TRBV19; DNA: TGTGCCAGTAGTGCGGACAGGGTCTATGGCTACACCTTC; CDR3: CASSADRVYGYTF
J: TRBJ2-5; size: -; D: -; V: TRBV28; DNA: TGTGCCAGCAGTTCTCTAGAGGTGGAGACCCAGTACTTC; CDR3: CASSSLEVETQYF
J: TRBJ2-3; size: -; D: -; V: TRBV13; DNA: TGTGCCAGCAGCGAACTCCCGGGAACAGACGCAGATACGCAGTATTTT; CDR3: CASSELPGTDADTQYF
J: TRBJ1-1; size: -; D: TRBD1; V: TRBV29-1; DNA: TGCAGCGTTCCTGGGGGCAGGGGGAGGATGAACACTGAAGCTTTCTTT; CDR3: CSVPGGRGRMNTEAFF
J: TRBJ1-2; size: -; D: -; V: TRBV7-6; DNA: TGTGCCAGCAGCGACGGCGACAAGAACTATGGCTACACCTTC; CDR3: CASSDGDKNYGYTF
J: TRBJ2-5; size: -; D: -; V: TRBV5-6; DNA: TGTGCCAGCAGCTTGGTGGCAGTCCAAGAGACCCAGTACTTC; CDR3: CASSLVAVQETQYF
J: TRBJ2-3; size: -; D: TRBD2; V: TRBV7-8; DNA: TGTGCCAGCAGCTTAGTGGTAGCGGGAGTAGATACGCAGTATTTT; CDR3: CASSLVVAGVDTQYF
J: TRBJ1-2; size: -; D: -; V: TRBV4-3; DNA: TGCGCCAGCAGCCAAGATTATGCGCCCTATGGCTACACCTTC; CDR3: CASSQDYAPYGYTF
J: TRBJ2-5; size: -; D: TRBD2; V: TRBV5-1; DNA: TGCGCCAGCAATTGGGGGACTAGCGAGAGAGAGACCCAGTACTTC; CDR3: CASNWGTSERETQYF
J: TRBJ2-7; size: -; D: TRBD2; V: TRBV27; DNA: TGTGCCAGCAGTCCCTGGCGGGGGGGAGAGCAGTACTTC; CDR3: CASSPWRGGEQYF
J: TRBJ2-7; size: -; D: TRBD1; V: TRBV28; DNA: TGTGCCAGCAGGCTCGGACAGGTCTCGGCCGAGCAGTACTTC; CDR3: CASRLGQVSAEQYF
J: TRBJ2-5; size: -; D: TRBD1; V: TRBV6-5; DNA: TGTGCCAGCAGTTACGACAGCAGGGGGCCCCAGTACTTC; CDR3: CASSYDSRGPQYF
J: TRBJ2-3; size: -; D: TRBD2; V: TRBV11-2; DNA: TGTGCCAGCAGCCAGACTAGCGGGGAGGGAGATACGCAGTATTTT; CDR3: CASSQTSGEGDTQYF
J: TRBJ2-7; size: -; D: -; V: TRBV6-4; DNA: TGTGCCAGCAGTGACTCCCAGGGGTCGGATCCCTACGAGCAGTACTTC; CDR3: CASSDSQGSDPYEQYF
J: TRBJ2-5; size: -; D: TRBD2; V: TRBV5-1; DNA: TGCGCCAGCAGCCTTACGGGACTAGCGGGAGGAGAGACCCAGTACTTC; CDR3: CASSLTGLAGGETQYF
J: TRBJ1-4; size: few; D: TRBD1; V: TRBV5-1; DNA: TGCGCCAGCAGCTTGGGGACAGGGTGGGAGGATGAAAAACTGTTTTTT; CDR3: CASSLGTGWEDEKLFF
J: TRBJ2-6; size: -; D: -; V: TRBV28; DNA: TGTGCCAGCAAAAGGGGCGACTCTGGGGCCAACGTCCTGACTTTC; CDR3: CASKRGDSGANVLTF
J: TRBJ2-1; size: -; D: TRBD2; V: TRBV7-2; DNA: TGTGCCAGCAGCCCGGCCGGGACTAGCGGCCTCTACAATGAGCAGTTCTTC; CDR3: CASSPAGTSGLYNEQFF
J: TRBJ2-5; size: -; D: -; V: TRBV30; DNA: TGTGCCTGGCGGTCCCTAGAGACCCAGTACTTC; CDR3: CAWRSLETQYF